This TCR beta chain was retrieved from a study of cytomegalovirus exposure and HLA in healthy donors. Study context: In a previous analysis, 117 million unique TCR beta sequences were found from 150 million to 200 million T cells. Broader study findings: In an earlier analysis, productive rearrangement rates for most beta V segments clustered near 87% or 30%. When presence/absence was analysed, sequencing depth was taken to be roughly uniform across donors.

To note about this clone: Its specificity is unknown.

The CDR3 has 19 amino acids. Per the germline V gene, CDR1 is SGHDT and CDR2 is YYEEEE. Trimming cost V 0 bases and J 8 bases, with 27 bases left between them. The study ran its PCR with 60 Vbeta and 13 Jbeta primers. The method was immunoSEQ multiplex PCR; TCRdb's version includes in-frame clones alone and lacks a portion of them. The table has approximately 220,000 clones, about 80% seen once. The specimen sequenced was PBMCs. The source of this sequence is a man aged 18 to 29 in good health and CMV-seronegative. The rearrangement links TRBV5-6 to TRBJ2-1; possibly TRBD2 for D (6 bases). CDR3 sequence reads: CASSLAGGAGEISVHEQFF. In DNA, the CDR3 is TGTGCCAGCAGCTTGGCCGGCGGGGCGGGTGAGATCTCTGTCCATGAGCAGTTCTTC.